The 12 T cell receptor beta chains presented below share a single source sample, sequenced in a study of blood T cell repertoires in COVID-19. Clones were sequenced by immunoSEQ multiplex PCR, and TCRdb holds only the in-frame ones, with some missing. Of approximately 110,000 clones in the sample, over 70% were seen once. Sequencing was carried out using peripheral blood. The receptors stem from a human donor in a cohort sampled during active or convalescent COVID-19.

This clone has a handful of counts. The chain joins TRBV11-3 to TRBJ2-1; 14 bases line up with TRBD2. Germline-derived CDR1 and CDR2 are SGHNT and YENEEA. The CDR3 runs to 19 residues. V trimming: 5 bases; J trimming: 1 base; junction bases outside the gene matches: 10. CDR3 coding DNA: TGTGCCAGCAGCGAACGGGGGACTAGCGGGGGTCTATCCTACAATGAGCAGTTCTTC. The encoded protein is CASSERGTSGGLSYNEQFF.

The rearrangement uses TRBV7-2 and TRBJ1-2; 8 nucleotides align to TRBD1. This CDR3 is 16 amino acids long. The germline V gene encodes CDR1 SGHTA and CDR2 FQGNSA. Germline trimming cut 5 bases from V and 2 bases from J; bases unmatched to any gene: 10. The CDR3 sequence: CASSSPQGGRNYGYTF. CDR3 nucleotides: TGTGCCAGCAGCAGCCCACAGGGGGGAAGGAACTATGGCTACACCTTC.

The chain is built from TRBV7-8 and TRBJ2-1; the match to TRBD2 covers 9 bases. The germline gives CDR1 SGHVS, CDR2 FQNEAQ. V trimming: 4 bases; J trimming: 5 bases; junction bases outside the gene matches: 6. There are 15 residues in the CDR3. CDR3 residues: CASSYPSGRHNEQFF. DNA of the CDR3: TGTGCCAGCAGCTATCCAAGCGGGAGGCACAATGAGCAGTTCTTC.

This clone was recorded only once. This rearrangement joins TRBV5-4 to TRBJ1-2; D ambiguous. Per germline, CDR1 SGHNT and CDR2 YYREEE (reference sequence). The ends were cut back, 3 bases at V and 6 bases at J, with 12 bases in the middle. This CDR3 has 13 amino acids. The CDR3 sequence is CASSSHPEDGYTF. CDR3 bases: TGTGCCAGCAGCTCCCACCCCGAGGATGGCTACACCTTC.

This sequence joins TRBV28 and TRBJ1-2; 9 nucleotides match TRBD1. The CDR3 is 13 residues long. CDR1 and CDR2 (germline): MDHEN, SYDVKM. Trimming at V came to 7 bases and at J to 3 bases, leaving 3 bases not matched to a gene. CDR3 protein: CASTRTGDYGYTF. CDR3 DNA sequence: TGTGCCAGCACCCGGACAGGGGACTATGGCTACACCTTC.

This clone has a handful of counts. The rearrangement joins TRBV4-3 to TRBJ1-2, with TRBD1 matching 7 bases. Germline V gene data show CDR1 as LGHNA and CDR2 as YSLEER. The CDR3 is 13 amino acids. V shed 6 bases and J 2 bases; nucleotides not matched to a gene: 3. CDR3 region: CASSQQGNYGYTF. For the CDR3, the DNA is TGCGCCAGCAGTCAACAGGGGAACTATGGCTACACCTTC.

CDR3 region: CASSFDSYNSPLHF. CDR3 in DNA: TGTGCCAGCAGTTTCGACAGCTATAATTCACCCCTCCACTTT. The J gene is TRBJ1-6, the V gene TRBV25-1, with a possible D match to TRBD1 (5 bases). Trimming stripped 5 bases from V and 3 bases from J, with 8 bases between. The V gene's germline CDR1 is MGHDK and CDR2 SYGVNS. The CDR3 runs to 14 residues. Based on the CDR3 plus reference TRBV25-1 and TRBJ1-6, the full variable domain is EADIYQTPRYLVIGTGKKITLECSQTMGHDKMYWYQQDPGMELHLIHYSYGVNSTEKGDLSSESTVSRIRTEHFPLTLESARPSHTSQYLCASSFDSYNSPLHFGNGTRLTVT.

This clone was counted only a few times. This chain uses TRBV2 with TRBJ2-3; 7 nucleotides match TRBD2. The CDR3 spans 16 residues. With 2 bases clipped from V and 2 bases from J, the junction kept 7 bases outside the gene matches. CDR1 and CDR2 (germline): SNHLY, FYNNEI. The CDR3 bases are TGTGCCAGCAGTGAAAGTTTAACTAGCGTCACAGATACGCAGTATTTT. Protein sequence: CASSESLTSVTDTQYF. Looking up the rest from reference TRBV2 and TRBJ2-3 gives the full variable domain: EPEVTQTPSHQVTQMGQEVILRCVPISNHLYFYWYRQILGQKVEFLVSFYNNEISEKSEIFDDQFSVERPDGSNFTLKIRSTKLEDSAMYFCASSESLTSVTDTQYFGPGTRLTVL.

This rearrangement joins TRBV4-1 to TRBJ2-2, with D uncertain. Trimming cost V 6 bases and J 6 bases, with 5 bases left between them. The CDR3 consists of 11 residues. The V gene's germline CDR1 is MGHRA and CDR2 YSYEKL. The CDR3 is CASSRAGELFF. The CDR3 nucleotides are TGCGCCAGCAGTCGGGCCGGGGAGCTGTTTTTT.

As DNA, the CDR3 is TGTGCCAGCAGCTACGACTCGGGTCTCGAGCAGTACTTC. Its protein is CASSYDSGLEQYF. The chain carries TRBV7-2 and TRBJ2-7; D call uncertain. The germline CDR1 and CDR2 sequences are SGHTA and FQGNSA. CDR3 length: 13 residues. V lost 4 bases, J lost 6 bases, and 13 bases lay in between. The variable domain in full, with the rest retrieved from reference TRBV7-2 and TRBJ2-7, is GAGVSQSPSNKVTEKGKDVELRCDPISGHTALYWYRQSLGQGLEFLIYFQGNSAPDKSGLPSDRFSAERTGGSVSTLTIQRTQQEDSAVYLCASSYDSGLEQYFGPGTRLTVT.

V gene TRBV25-1 combines with J gene TRBJ2-2, with 9 bases fitting TRBD1. Looked up from germline, CDR1 is MGHDK and CDR2 is SYGVNS. J gave up 4 bases and V 6 bases, and 3 bases lay outside the gene matches. The length of the CDR3 is 14 residues. CDR3 DNA: TGTGCCAGCAGGGACAGGGGAGGCACCGGGGAGCTGTTTTTT. Protein: CASRDRGGTGELFF.

The rearrangement links TRBV7-2 to TRBJ1-5; D possibly corresponds to TRBD1 (6 bases). This CDR3 is 14 amino acids long. CDR1 SGHTA and CDR2 FQGNSA come from the germline V gene. Between the trimmed V and J ends, which lost 2 bases and 1 base, there was a span of 6 bases. Here the CDR3 reads CASSLQGSNQPQHF. CDR3 DNA sequence: TGTGCCAGCAGCTTACAGGGGAGCAATCAGCCCCAGCATTTT.